This T cell receptor beta chain is from a study of cytomegalovirus exposure and HLA in healthy donors. Losses at the gene ends were 0 bases for V and 1 base for J; bases not matched to a gene: 2. This CDR3 comprises 16 residues. Germline V gene data show CDR1 as SGHRS and CDR2 as YFSETQ. PCR used 60 Vbeta primers and 13 Jbeta primers. Sequencing was performed with immunoSEQ multiplex PCR; in TCRdb, only in-frame clones are kept and a portion is missing. Found here are about 130,000 clones, less than 90% of them singletons; the top ten hold 15% to 25%. Sequenced sample: PBMCs. This sequence originates from a man aged 18 to 35 in good health and CMV-seropositive. The rearrangement joins TRBV5-1 to TRBJ2-3, with 10 nucleotides matching TRBD2. For the CDR3, the DNA is TGCGCCAGCAGCTTGGGGCTAGCGGGGGGCACAGATACGCAGTATTTT. Protein product: CASSLGLAGGTDTQYF.